This T cell receptor beta chain came from a study of beta chain features in type 1 diabetes. Study-wide results and caveats: Shortening of TCRB CDR3s, moderate but significant, appeared in all four CD4+ subsets of Type 1 diabetes patients.

Sequencing targeted expressed TCRB transcripts, as all isolated RNA had been reverse transcribed. Some clones are missing from TCRdb's copy, which holds only in-frame ones; the method was immunoSEQ multiplex PCR. The sample consists of 150,000 or so clones, roughly 60% of them appearing once. Notes on this clone: The target antigen is unknown.

This TCR was sampled from a man between 25 and 39 years old with type 1 diabetes. Sequenced material: naive CD4+ T cells from blood.

The CDR3 reads CASSAYGVNYGYTF. The CDR3, as DNA: TGTGCCAGCAGCGCGTACGGGGTGAACTATGGCTACACCTTC. This rearrangement joins TRBV9 to TRBJ1-2, with D hard to call. The CDR3 contains 14 residues. Trimming left V 3 bases short and J 2 bases short, with 11 bases between. Germline V gives CDR1 SGDLS, CDR2 YYNGEE. The full variable domain, completed using reference TRBV9 and TRBJ1-2, is DSGVTQTPKHLITATGQRVTLRCSPRSGDLSVYWYQQSLDQGLQFLIQYYNGEERAKGNILERFSAQQFPDLHSELNLSSLELGDSALYFCASSAYGVNYGYTFGSGTRLTVV.